This TCR beta chain was recorded in a study of blood T cell repertoires in COVID-19. At the level of the study: Whether acute or convalescent, the COVID-19 samples came from the United States, Italy and Spain.

This CDR3 spans 15 amino acids. The germline V gene encodes CDR1 MDHEN and CDR2 SYDVKM. V dropped 9 bases and J dropped 6 bases, with 24 bases sitting between them. The method was immunoSEQ multiplex PCR; TCRdb's version includes in-frame clones alone and lacks a portion of them. The sample yields tens of thousands of clones, roughly 68% seen once. Sequencing was carried out using peripheral blood. The receptor was derived from a man at least 80 years old with acute or convalescent COVID-19. This chain uses TRBV28 with TRBJ2-7; a possible D gene is TRBD2 (5 bases). Here the CDR3 reads CASKPRGDLRAEQYF. CDR3 nucleotide sequence: TGTGCCAGTAAACCACGTGGAGACCTGCGGGCCGAGCAGTACTTC.